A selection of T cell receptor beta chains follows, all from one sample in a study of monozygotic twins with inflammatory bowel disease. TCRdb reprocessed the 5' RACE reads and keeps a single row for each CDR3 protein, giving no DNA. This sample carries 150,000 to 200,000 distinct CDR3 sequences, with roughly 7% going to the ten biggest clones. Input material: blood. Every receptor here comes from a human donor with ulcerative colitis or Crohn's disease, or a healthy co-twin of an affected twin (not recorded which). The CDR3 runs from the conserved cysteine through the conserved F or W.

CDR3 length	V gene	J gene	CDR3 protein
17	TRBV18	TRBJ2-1	CASSLSRSGAFGNEQFF
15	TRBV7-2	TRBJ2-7	CASSLGVGATYEQYF
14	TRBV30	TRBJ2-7	CAWSGDRGPYEQYF
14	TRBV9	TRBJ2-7	CASSVALGNYEQYF
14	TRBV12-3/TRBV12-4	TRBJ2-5	CASSLGRGRETQYF
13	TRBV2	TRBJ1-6	CASSVRGESPLHF
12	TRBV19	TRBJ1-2	CASRPQGGRYTF
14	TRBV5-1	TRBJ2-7	CASSLEEGLGEQYF
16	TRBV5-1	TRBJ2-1	CASRPPGTGMSDEQFF
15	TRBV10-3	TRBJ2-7	CAIRETSGSLYEQYF
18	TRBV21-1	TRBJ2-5	CASSKEESGGAPQETQYF
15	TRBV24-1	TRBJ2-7	CATSDSGTSRFEQYF
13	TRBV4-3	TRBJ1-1	CASSQFGYTEAFF
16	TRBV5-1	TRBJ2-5	CASSLDGTGVQETQYF
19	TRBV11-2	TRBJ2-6	CASSWVLLSGGTGANVLTF
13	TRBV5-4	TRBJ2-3	CASSPGTTDTQYF
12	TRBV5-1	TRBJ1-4	CASSLTNEKLFF
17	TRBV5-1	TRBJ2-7	CASSLTSGRPHSGEQYF
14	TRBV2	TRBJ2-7	CASSEQGNGYEQYF
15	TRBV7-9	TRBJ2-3	CASSLGTARTDTQYF
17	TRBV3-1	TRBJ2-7	CASSQDYAGQGIYEQYF
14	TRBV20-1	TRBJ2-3	CSARSDGNTDTQYF
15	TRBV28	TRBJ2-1	CASSPLLAGGNEQFF
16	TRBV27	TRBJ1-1	CASTPLGAPMNTEAFF
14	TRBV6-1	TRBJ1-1	CASSDGALNTEAFF
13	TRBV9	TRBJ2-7	CASSSGDSYEQYF
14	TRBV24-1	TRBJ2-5	CATGRAGGQETQYF
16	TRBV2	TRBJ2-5	CASSETGLANQETQYF
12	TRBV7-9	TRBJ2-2	CASSLVVGELFF
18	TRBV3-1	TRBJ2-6	CASSQAGTRLSGANVLTF
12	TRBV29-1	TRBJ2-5	CSVGQHQETQYF
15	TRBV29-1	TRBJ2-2	CSVELAGGHAGELFF
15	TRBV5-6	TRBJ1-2	CASSSGTGTLHGYTF
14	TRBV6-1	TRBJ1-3	CASSDPYVGNTIYF
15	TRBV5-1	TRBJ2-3	CASSLGQGAPPTQYF
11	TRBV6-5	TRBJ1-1	CASSSAEEAFF
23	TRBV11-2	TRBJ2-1	CASSLDRGSGTGVPNPAKVEQFF
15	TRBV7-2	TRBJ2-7	CASSLRRGQDYEQYF
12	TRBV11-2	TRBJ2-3	CASSPEGSNDHF
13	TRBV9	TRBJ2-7	CASSDEVWGEQYF
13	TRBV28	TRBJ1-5	CASRGQGEQPQHF
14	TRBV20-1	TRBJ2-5	CSARTVSDQETQYF
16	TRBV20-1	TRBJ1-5	CSAGRGGVVSNQPQHF
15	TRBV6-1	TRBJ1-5	CASSGPAHSNQPQHF
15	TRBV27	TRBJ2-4	CASSPRQTAKNIQYF
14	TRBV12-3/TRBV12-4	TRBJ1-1	CASGKTGGWTEAFF
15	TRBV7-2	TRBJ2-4	CASSFRTGRQNIQYF
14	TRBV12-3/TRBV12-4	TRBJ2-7	CASSLRVRGYEQYF
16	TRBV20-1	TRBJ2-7	CSARDPSANRAYEQYF
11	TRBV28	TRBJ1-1	CASSFNWGAFF
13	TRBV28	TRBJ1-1	CASRSGLQREAFF
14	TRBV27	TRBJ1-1	CASSPGSFGTEAFF
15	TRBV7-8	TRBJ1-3	CASSPDRGRRNTIYF